The rows below give T cell receptor beta chains drawn from one sample of a study of T cells after yellow fever vaccination. One entry per CDR3 protein, called by TCRdb with MiXCR from the 5' RACE reads. This table holds around 300,000 distinct CDR3 sequences, approximately 13% found once. The specimen was CD4+ T cells sorted from PBMCs, collected 45 days after the yellow fever booster vaccination. The origin of the receptors is a man in his thirties or forties who received the YFV17D yellow fever vaccine. Both conserved end residues are part of each CDR3.

V: TRBV27
CDR3: CASSLGLEADTQYF

V: TRBV25-1
CDR3: CASKRDVSEQYF

V: TRBV4-3
CDR3: CASSHRLAGMTYNEQFF

V: TRBV28
CDR3: CASRHRGLSPYEQYF

V: TRBV28
CDR3: CASVHRDRSYEQYF

V: TRBV7-3
CDR3: CASSLKGFETQYF

V: TRBV19
CDR3: CASSPTSGISTDTQYF

V: TRBV12-3/TRBV12-4
CDR3: CASSLRTGRGLADRTGELFF

V: TRBV29-1
CDR3: CSVDGLAGRTDTQYF

V: TRBV5-1
CDR3: CASSFNRGTSNNEQFF

V: TRBV20-1
CDR3: CSASPSTKSSYEQYF

V: TRBV12-3/TRBV12-4
CDR3: CASSPRGQGNEQFF

V: TRBV5-5
CDR3: CASSLAHGQGEKLFF

V: TRBV11-2
CDR3: CASTQGSGANVLTF

V: TRBV24-1
CDR3: CATGGGARYSYNEQFF

V: TRBV15
CDR3: CATRAGRSETQYF

V: TRBV7-8
CDR3: CASSFIRDQPQHF

V: TRBV7-2
CDR3: CASSFVRNEQFF

V: TRBV20-1
CDR3: CSARDSGRAGDEQFF

V: TRBV7-2
CDR3: CASSLQAFTQNEQFF

V: TRBV5-1
CDR3: CASSPRMGALEQYF

V: TRBV6-5
CDR3: CASSYSSSGTAKNIQYF

V: TRBV30
CDR3: CAWRASGSYEQYF

V: TRBV6-2/TRBV6-3
CDR3: CASSWSGRGWTPNTGELFF

V: TRBV6-1
CDR3: CASNTETHNSPLHF

V: TRBV12-3/TRBV12-4
CDR3: CASSFGTRADEQFF

V: TRBV6-5
CDR3: CASSYRWGLALQETQYF

V: TRBV27
CDR3: CASRQGNTEAFF

V: TRBV6-5
CDR3: CASSNTPKGGAEAFF

V: TRBV5-6
CDR3: CASSTGTIWGAFF

V: TRBV20-1
CDR3: CSASNKRAPTGELFF

V: TRBV5-6
CDR3: CASSLYEQYF

V: TRBV7-2
CDR3: CASSLWARTSSLGGGSNEQFF

V: TRBV5-1
CDR3: CASSLDRQGFYTF

V: TRBV20-1
CDR3: CSASSGVHTGELFF

V: TRBV20-1
CDR3: CSAMEGRTSSYEQYF

V: TRBV30
CDR3: CAWSARLALHF

V: TRBV20-1
CDR3: CSAAGSSGELFF

V: TRBV20-1
CDR3: CSATQTYGYNEQFF

V: TRBV7-2
CDR3: CASSLTGHPYTDTQYF

V: TRBV15
CDR3: CATSLGGRVEQFF